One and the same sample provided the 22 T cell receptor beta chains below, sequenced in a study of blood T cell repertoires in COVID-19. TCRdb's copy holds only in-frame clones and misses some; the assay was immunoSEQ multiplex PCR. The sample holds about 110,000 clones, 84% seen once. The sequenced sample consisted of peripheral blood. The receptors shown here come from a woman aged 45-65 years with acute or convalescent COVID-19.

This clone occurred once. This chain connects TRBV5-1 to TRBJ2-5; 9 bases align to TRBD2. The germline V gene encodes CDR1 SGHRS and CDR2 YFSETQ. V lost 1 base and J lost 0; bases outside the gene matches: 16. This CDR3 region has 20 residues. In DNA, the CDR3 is TGCGCCAGCAGCTTGAGACTTGGTGTTGGGAGCGGGGGGTACCAAGAGACCCAGTACTTC. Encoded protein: CASSLRLGVGSGGYQETQYF.

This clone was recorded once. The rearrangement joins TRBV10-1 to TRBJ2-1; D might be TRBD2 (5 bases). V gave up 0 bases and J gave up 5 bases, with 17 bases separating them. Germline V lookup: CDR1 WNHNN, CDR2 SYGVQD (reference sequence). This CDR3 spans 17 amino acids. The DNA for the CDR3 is TGCGCCAGCAGTGAGTCGCGGGCCTCCAATTTGGACAATGAGCAGTTCTTC. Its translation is CASSESRASNLDNEQFF.

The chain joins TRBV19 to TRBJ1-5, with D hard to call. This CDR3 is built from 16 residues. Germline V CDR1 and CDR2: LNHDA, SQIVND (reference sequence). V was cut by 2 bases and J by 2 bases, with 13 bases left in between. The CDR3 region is CASSIRERAGNQPQHF. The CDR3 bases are TGTGCCAGTAGTATACGGGAAAGGGCTGGCAATCAGCCCCAGCATTTT.

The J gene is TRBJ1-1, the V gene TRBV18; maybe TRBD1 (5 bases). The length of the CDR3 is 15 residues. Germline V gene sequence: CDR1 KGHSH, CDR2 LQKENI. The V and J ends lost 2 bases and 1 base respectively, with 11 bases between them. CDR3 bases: TGTGCCAGCTCACCATTAGCGGGGGGGAACACTGAAGCTTTCTTT. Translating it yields CASSPLAGGNTEAFF. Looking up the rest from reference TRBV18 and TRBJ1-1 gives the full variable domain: NAGVMQNPRHLVRRRGQEARLRCSPMKGHSHVYWYRQLPEEGLKFMVYLQKENIIDESGMPKERFSAEFPKEGPSILRIQQVVRGDSAAYFCASSPLAGGNTEAFFGQGTRLTVV.

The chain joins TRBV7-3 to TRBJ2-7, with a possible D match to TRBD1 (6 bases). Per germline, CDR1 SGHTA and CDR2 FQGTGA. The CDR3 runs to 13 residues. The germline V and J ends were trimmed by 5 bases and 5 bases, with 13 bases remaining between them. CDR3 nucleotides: TGTGCCAGCAGCCAGGACAGAACCCACGAGCAGTACTTC. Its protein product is CASSQDRTHEQYF.

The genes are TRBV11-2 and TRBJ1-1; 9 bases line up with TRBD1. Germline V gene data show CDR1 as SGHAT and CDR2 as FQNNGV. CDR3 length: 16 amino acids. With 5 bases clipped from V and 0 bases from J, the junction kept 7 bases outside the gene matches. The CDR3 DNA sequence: TGTGCCAGCAGCCGCGGGACAGGGAGGATGAACACTGAAGCTTTCTTT. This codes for CASSRGTGRMNTEAFF.

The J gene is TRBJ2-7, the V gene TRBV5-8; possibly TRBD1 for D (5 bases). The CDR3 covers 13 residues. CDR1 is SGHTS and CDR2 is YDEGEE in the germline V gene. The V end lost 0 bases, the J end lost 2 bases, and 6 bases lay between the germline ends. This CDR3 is CASSLAGTYEQYF. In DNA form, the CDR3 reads TGTGCCAGCAGCTTGGCAGGGACCTACGAGCAGTACTTC.

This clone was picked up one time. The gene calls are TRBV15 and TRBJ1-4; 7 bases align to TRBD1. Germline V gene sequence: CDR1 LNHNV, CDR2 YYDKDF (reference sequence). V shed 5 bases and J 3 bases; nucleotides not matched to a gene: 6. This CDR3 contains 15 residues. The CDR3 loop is CATSAQGGSNEKLFF. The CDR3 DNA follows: TGTGCCACCAGCGCTCAGGGGGGCTCTAATGAAAAACTGTTTTTT. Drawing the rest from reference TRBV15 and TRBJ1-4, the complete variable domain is DAMVIQNPRYQVTQFGKPVTLSCSQTLNHNVMYWYQQKSSQAPKLLFHYYDKDFNNEADTPDNFQSRRPNTSFCFLDIRSPGLGDTAMYLCATSAQGGSNEKLFFGSGTQLSVL.

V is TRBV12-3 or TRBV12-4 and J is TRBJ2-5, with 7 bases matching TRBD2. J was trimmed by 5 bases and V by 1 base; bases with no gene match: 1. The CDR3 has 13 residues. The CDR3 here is CASSLGGSETQYF. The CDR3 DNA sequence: TGTGCCAGCAGTTTAGGCGGGAGTGAGACCCAGTACTTC.

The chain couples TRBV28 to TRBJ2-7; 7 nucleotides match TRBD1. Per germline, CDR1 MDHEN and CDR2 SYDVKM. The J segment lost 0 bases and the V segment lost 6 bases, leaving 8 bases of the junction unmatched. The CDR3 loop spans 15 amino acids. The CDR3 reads CASRPLTGLSYEQYF. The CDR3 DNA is TGTGCCAGCAGACCTCTGACAGGGCTCTCCTACGAGCAGTACTTC.

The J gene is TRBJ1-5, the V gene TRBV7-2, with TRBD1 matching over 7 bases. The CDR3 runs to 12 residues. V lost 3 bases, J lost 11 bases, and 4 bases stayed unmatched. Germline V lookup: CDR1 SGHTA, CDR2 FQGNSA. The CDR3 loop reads CASSLMGQTQHF. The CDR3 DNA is TGTGCCAGCAGCTTGATGGGACAGACCCAGCATTTT.

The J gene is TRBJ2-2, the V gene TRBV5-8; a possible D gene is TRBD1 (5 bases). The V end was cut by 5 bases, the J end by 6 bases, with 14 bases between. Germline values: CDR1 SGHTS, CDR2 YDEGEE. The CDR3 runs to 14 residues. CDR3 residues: CASSKNRFAGELFF. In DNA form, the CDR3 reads TGTGCCAGCAGTAAGAACAGGTTCGCCGGGGAGCTGTTTTTT.

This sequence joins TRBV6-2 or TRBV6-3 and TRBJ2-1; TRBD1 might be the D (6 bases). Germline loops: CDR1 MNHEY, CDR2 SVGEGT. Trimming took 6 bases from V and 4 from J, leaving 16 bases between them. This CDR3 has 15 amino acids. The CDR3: CASSPTGGSYNEQFF. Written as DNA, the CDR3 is TGTGCCAGCAGCCCTACTGGGGGCAGTTACAATGAGCAGTTCTTC.

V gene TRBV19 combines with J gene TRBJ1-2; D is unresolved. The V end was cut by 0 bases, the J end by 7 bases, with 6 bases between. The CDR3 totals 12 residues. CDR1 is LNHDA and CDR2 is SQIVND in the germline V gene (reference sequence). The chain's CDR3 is CASSIEAGGYTF. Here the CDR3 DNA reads TGTGCCAGTAGTATAGAGGCGGGTGGCTACACCTTC.

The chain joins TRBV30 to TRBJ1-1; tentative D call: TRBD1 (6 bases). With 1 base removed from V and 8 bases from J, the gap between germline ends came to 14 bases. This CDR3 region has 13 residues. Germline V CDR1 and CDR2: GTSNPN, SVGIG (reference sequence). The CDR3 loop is CAWSAYGTSEAFF. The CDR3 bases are TGTGCCTGGAGTGCCTACGGGACATCCGAAGCTTTCTTT.

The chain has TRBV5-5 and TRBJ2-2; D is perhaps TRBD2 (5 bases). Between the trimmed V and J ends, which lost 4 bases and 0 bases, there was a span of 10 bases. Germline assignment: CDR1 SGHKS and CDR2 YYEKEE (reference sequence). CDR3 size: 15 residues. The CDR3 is CASSTEGANTGELFF. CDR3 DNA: TGTGCCAGCAGCACCGAGGGCGCGAACACCGGGGAGCTGTTTTTT.

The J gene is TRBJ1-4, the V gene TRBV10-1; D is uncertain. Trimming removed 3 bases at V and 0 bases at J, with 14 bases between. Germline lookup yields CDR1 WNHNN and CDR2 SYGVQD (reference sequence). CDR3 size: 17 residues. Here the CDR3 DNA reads TGCGCCAGCAGTGACTCGGTGTCCGAGGCAACTAATGAAAAACTGTTTTTT. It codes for CASSDSVSEATNEKLFF.

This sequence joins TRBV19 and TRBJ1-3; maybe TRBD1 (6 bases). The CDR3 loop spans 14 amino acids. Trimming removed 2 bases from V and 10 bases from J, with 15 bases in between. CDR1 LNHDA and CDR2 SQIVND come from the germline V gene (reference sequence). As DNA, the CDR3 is TGTGCCAGTAGTATAACCCCCGGACAGTCTACCATATATTTT. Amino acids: CASSITPGQSTIYF.

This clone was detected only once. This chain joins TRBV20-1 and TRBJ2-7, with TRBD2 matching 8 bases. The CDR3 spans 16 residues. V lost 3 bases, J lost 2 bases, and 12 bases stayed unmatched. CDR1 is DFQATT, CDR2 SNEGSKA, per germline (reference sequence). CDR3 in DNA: TGCAGTGCTAGTCCTCCCGGGAGGGGGTTCCCCTACGAGCAGTACTTC. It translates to CSASPPGRGFPYEQYF.

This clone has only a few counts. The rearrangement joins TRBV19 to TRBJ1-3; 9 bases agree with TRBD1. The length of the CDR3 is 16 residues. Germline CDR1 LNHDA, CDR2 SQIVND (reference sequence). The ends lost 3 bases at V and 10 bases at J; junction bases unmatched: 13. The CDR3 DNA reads TGTGCCAGTAGTATGGTTCCGGGACAGGGTTTTCGGACCATATATTTT. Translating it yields CASSMVPGQGFRTIYF.

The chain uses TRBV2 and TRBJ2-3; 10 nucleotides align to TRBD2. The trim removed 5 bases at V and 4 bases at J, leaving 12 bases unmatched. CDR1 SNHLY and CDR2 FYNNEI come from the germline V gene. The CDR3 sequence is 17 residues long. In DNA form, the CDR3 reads TGTGCCAGCAGTCTTACCCCCACTAGCGGGGTTGCAGATACGCAGTATTTT. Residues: CASSLTPTSGVADTQYF.

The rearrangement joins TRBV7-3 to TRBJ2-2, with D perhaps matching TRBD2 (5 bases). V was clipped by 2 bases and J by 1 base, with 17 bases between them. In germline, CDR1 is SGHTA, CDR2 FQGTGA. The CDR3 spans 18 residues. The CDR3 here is CASSLLGPSYGNTGELFF. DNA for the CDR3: TGTGCCAGCAGCTTACTTGGGCCTAGCTATGGGAACACCGGGGAGCTGTTTTTT.